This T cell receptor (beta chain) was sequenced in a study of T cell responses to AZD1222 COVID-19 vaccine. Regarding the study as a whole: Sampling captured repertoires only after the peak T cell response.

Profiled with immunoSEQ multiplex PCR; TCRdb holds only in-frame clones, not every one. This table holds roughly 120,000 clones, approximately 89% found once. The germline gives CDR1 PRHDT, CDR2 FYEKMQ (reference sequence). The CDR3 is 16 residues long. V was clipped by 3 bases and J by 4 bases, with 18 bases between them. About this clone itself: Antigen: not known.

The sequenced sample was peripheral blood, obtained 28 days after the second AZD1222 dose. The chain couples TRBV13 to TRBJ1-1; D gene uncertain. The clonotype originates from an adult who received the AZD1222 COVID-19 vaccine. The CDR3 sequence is CASSFSYNPGFTEAFF. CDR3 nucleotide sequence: TGTGCCAGCAGCTTTTCCTACAACCCGGGTTTCACTGAAGCTTTCTTT.